A single sample gave rise to the 27 T cell receptor beta chains below, sequenced in a study of blood T cells in healthy people across ages. A second about 7 to 12 cycle PCR used barcoded and J-beta primers. A single record per CDR3 protein comes from TCRdb applying MiXCR to the 5' RACE reads. Found here are about 1 million distinct CDR3 sequences, roughly 45% of them singletons; the top ten hold approximately 17%. The sequenced sample consisted of blood. Receptor source: a woman aged 55 to 70 in good health.

This clonotype turned up a few times. The chain uses TRBV10-2 and TRBJ2-1; 14 nucleotides agree with TRBD2. This CDR3 has 13 residues. V was clipped by 10 bases and J by 8 bases; unmatched bases: 4. Germline assignment: CDR1 WSHSY and CDR2 SAAADI. This CDR3 reads CATGLAGAYEQFF. In DNA, the CDR3 is TGCGCCACGGGACTAGCGGGAGCGTATGAGCAGTTCTTC.

The CDR3 DNA reads as TGCGCCAGCAGCCCACTCGATAGCTCCTACGAGCAGTACTTC. Encoded protein: CASSPLDSSYEQYF. The chain carries TRBV5-1 and TRBJ2-7, with D unclear. V was clipped by 4 bases and J by 0 bases, with 11 bases between them. Germline CDR1 is SGHRS and CDR2 is YFSETQ. The CDR3 contains 14 residues. Filled out from reference TRBV5-1 and TRBJ2-7, the complete variable domain reads KAGVTQTPRYLIKTRGQQVTLSCSPISGHRSVSWYQQTPGQGLQFLFEYFSETQRNKGNFPGRFSGRQFSNSRSEMNVSTLELGDSALYLCASSPLDSSYEQYFGPGTRLTVT.

The chain has TRBV20-1 and TRBJ2-4, with 11 nucleotides matching TRBD1. With the DNA end fitting TRBJ2-7 better, the J assignment may be wrong. The CDR3 contains 14 residues. Looked up from germline, CDR1 is DFQATT and CDR2 is SNEGSKA (reference sequence). The CDR3 sequence: CSATDGTGGYEQYF. CDR3 sequence (DNA): TGCAGTGCTACAGACGGGACAGGGGGCTACGAGCAGTACTTC.

The chain uses TRBV28 and TRBJ2-1; possibly TRBD1 for D (6 bases). Trimming left V 4 bases short and J 5 bases short, with 18 bases between. Germline-derived CDR1 and CDR2 are MDHEN and SYDVKM. The CDR3 is made up of 16 amino acids. The CDR3 DNA follows: TGTGCCAGCAGTTCATGGGGGCAGGGGACAAACAATGAGCAGTTCTTC. It encodes CASSSWGQGTNNEQFF.

The chain employs TRBV7-2 and TRBJ2-3; 8 bases are shared with TRBD1. This CDR3 is 17 amino acids long. The J segment lost 4 bases and the V segment lost 3 bases, leaving 12 bases of the junction unmatched. Germline assignment: CDR1 SGHTA and CDR2 FQGNSA. CDR3 nucleotides: TGTGCCAGCAGCTTCGGGCACCAGGGGGCGAACGCAGATACGCAGTATTTT. Protein: CASSFGHQGANADTQYF.

This clonotype was seen only a few times. V gene TRBV6-1 combines with J gene TRBJ2-3, with D unclear. This CDR3 is built from 15 residues. The V end was cut by 4 bases, the J end by 1 base, with 12 bases between. CDR1 and CDR2 from the germline V gene are MNHNS and SASEGT. Written as DNA, the CDR3 is TGTGCCAGCAGTGTTCAGCCTGGGGGCACAGATACGCAGTATTTT. Its translation: CASSVQPGGTDTQYF.

The chain couples TRBV5-7 to TRBJ1-5; D not resolved. TRBV5-7 is assigned to the ORF class and has an uncertain function. There are 16 residues in the CDR3. V was clipped by 0 bases and J by 3 bases, with 13 bases between them. The CDR3 nucleotides read TGTGCCAGCAGCTTGGATCCGGAAAGACTCAATCAGCCCCAGCATTTT. It translates to CASSLDPERLNQPQHF.

This chain links TRBV25-1 with TRBJ1-1; D is uncertain. Germline V gene data show CDR1 as MGHDK and CDR2 as SYGVNS. This CDR3 is built from 14 residues. V lost 7 bases to trimming and J lost 7 bases, with 19 bases between them. CDR3 region: CASTQGPMGGEAFF. CDR3 in DNA: TGTGCCAGCACCCAAGGACCGATGGGAGGTGAAGCTTTCTTT.

Only a few counts were recorded for this clonotype. The CDR3 DNA is TGTGCCAGCAGCCATTACCGAACCACAGGGGGACTCTCTGGGGCCAACGTCCTGACTTTC. Protein: CASSHYRTTGGLSGANVLTF. This chain uses TRBV4-2 with TRBJ2-6, with TRBD1 matching over 8 bases. V dropped 3 bases and J dropped 0; count of bases not matched to a gene: 13. The CDR3 consists of 20 residues. The germline gives CDR1 LGHNA, CDR2 YNFKEQ.

The CDR3 DNA reads TGTGCCAGCAGCGTAAACAGGGGAGGCCAAGAGACCCAGTACTTC. Translating gives CASSVNRGGQETQYF. The chain recombines TRBV9 with TRBJ2-4; weak D call: TRBD1 (7 bases). The J call may be in error: the DNA end matches TRBJ2-5 better. Germline V gives CDR1 SGDLS, CDR2 YYNGEE. The CDR3 covers 15 residues.

The rearrangement links TRBV20-1 to TRBJ1-2; 7 nucleotides match TRBD1. The germline CDR1 and CDR2 sequences are DFQATT and SNEGSKA (reference sequence). With 3 bases clipped from V and 8 bases from J, the junction kept 6 bases outside the gene matches. The CDR3 has 12 residues. The CDR3: CSASGQDGGYTF. The CDR3 region has the DNA TGCAGTGCTAGTGGACAGGACGGGGGCTACACCTTC.

This clonotype has a handful of counts. V and J are TRBV6-5 and TRBJ2-7; weak D call: TRBD1 (5 bases). The V and J ends lost 0 bases and 0 bases respectively, with 9 bases between them. Germline CDR1 and CDR2: MNHEY and SVGAGI. The CDR3 extends over 15 amino acids. CDR3 sequence: CASSYSIDSSYEQYF. The CDR3 DNA sequence: TGTGCCAGCAGTTACTCGATAGACAGCTCCTACGAGCAGTACTTC.

This chain connects TRBV12-3 or TRBV12-4 to TRBJ2-1, with 12 bases identical to TRBD2. This CDR3 is built from 16 residues. V gave up 6 bases and J gave up 2 bases; unmatched junction bases: 5. This chain's CDR3 is CASSTTSGSPYNEQFF. For the CDR3, the DNA is TGTGCCAGCAGCACGACTAGCGGGAGTCCCTACAATGAGCAGTTCTTC.

The chain has TRBV7-6 and TRBJ2-5; the D gene is possibly TRBD2 (6 bases). The CDR3 extends over 15 amino acids. The V gene lost 5 bases and the J gene lost 11 bases, with 24 bases spanning the gap. Per germline, CDR1 SGHVS and CDR2 FNYEAQ. CDR3 in amino acids: CASSKGAGSSHEQYF. For the CDR3, the DNA is TGTGCCAGCAGCAAAGGGGCGGGATCTTCCCATGAGCAGTACTTC.

J is TRBJ2-7 and V is TRBV20-1; 9 nucleotides match TRBD2. This CDR3 spans 14 amino acids. Germline V CDR1 and CDR2: DFQATT, SNEGSKA (reference sequence). V dropped 0 bases and J dropped 4; count of bases not matched to a gene: 4. CDR3 DNA sequence: TGCAGTGCTAGAGAGGCGGGAGGGGTTTACGAGCAGTACTTC. This gives the protein CSAREAGGVYEQYF.

The chain links TRBV3-1 to TRBJ2-3; D is tentatively TRBD1 or TRBD2 (5 bases each). Between the trimmed V and J ends, which lost 7 bases and 6 bases, there was a span of 14 bases. The CDR3 consists of 13 residues. From germline, CDR1 is LGHDT and CDR2 YNNKEL (reference sequence). CDR3 nucleotides: TGTGCCAGCATCGAGGGGCCGGGTGATACGCAGTATTTT. This sequence encodes CASIEGPGDTQYF.

In this sample, this clonotype turned up a few times. The chain is built from TRBV6-5 and TRBJ2-1, with 7 bases that match TRBD2. Germline CDR1 and CDR2: MNHEY and SVGAGI. The CDR3 totals 14 residues. J was trimmed by 6 bases and V by 9 bases; bases with no gene match: 11. DNA of the CDR3: TGTGCCAGTCAGCGGGATGGGGTAGTCAATGAGCAGTTCTTC. It translates to CASQRDGVVNEQFF.

This clonotype turned up a few times. This chain joins TRBV3-1 and TRBJ1-1; weak D call: TRBD1 (5 bases). Between the trimmed V and J ends, which lost 2 bases and 2 bases, there was a span of 12 bases. CDR1 is LGHDT, CDR2 YNNKEL, per germline (reference sequence). The CDR3 contains 15 residues. For the CDR3, the DNA is TGTGCCAGCAGCCAACAACGGGGGGGTAACACTGAAGCTTTCTTT. Protein: CASSQQRGGNTEAFF.

This clonotype has more than one count but fewer than ten. The V gene is TRBV20-1, the J gene TRBJ2-4; TRBD1 is a possible D gene (6 bases). Trimming stripped 6 bases from V and 0 bases from J, with 15 bases between. Germline loops: CDR1 DFQATT, CDR2 SNEGSKA (reference sequence). This CDR3 spans 15 amino acids. Here the CDR3 reads CSAPPEGVAKNIQYF. The CDR3 DNA is TGCAGTGCCCCGCCAGAGGGGGTAGCCAAAAACATTCAGTACTTC.

The V and J genes are TRBV6-5 and TRBJ2-1; 9 bases are shared with TRBD2. CDR1 and CDR2 from the germline V gene are MNHEY and SVGAGI. This CDR3 comprises 20 residues. V gave up 3 bases and J gave up 4 bases; unmatched junction bases: 19. CDR3 protein: CASSYQGINSGSYRYNEQFF. CDR3 DNA sequence: TGTGCCAGCAGTTATCAGGGGATTAATAGCGGGAGTTACCGGTACAATGAGCAGTTCTTC.

The rearrangement links TRBV28 to TRBJ2-1; D ambiguous. V was shortened by 3 bases and J by 12 bases, with 12 bases between the two germline ends. The CDR3 has 12 amino acids. Germline V gene lookup returns CDR1 MDHEN and CDR2 SYDVKM. Written as DNA, the CDR3 is TGTGCCAGCAGTTTCCAGATTCGAGGGCAGTTCTTC. This codes for CASSFQIRGQFF.

This CDR3 reads CASSECEQYF. DNA of the CDR3: TGTGCCAGCAGTGAGTGCGAGCAGTACTTC. The chain has TRBV6-1 and TRBJ2-5; D gene uncertain. The DNA end is more similar to TRBJ2-7, so the J call may be wrong. The CDR3 has 10 residues. Germline assignment: CDR1 MNHNS and CDR2 SASEGT.

This clonotype was picked up a small number of times. J is TRBJ2-5 and V is TRBV11-2; D remains unclear. V lost 1 base, J lost 5 bases, and 8 bases lay in between. Germline V lookup: CDR1 SGHAT, CDR2 FQNNGV. The CDR3 is 13 amino acids. The CDR3 sequence is CASSLALYETQYF. CDR3 DNA: TGTGCCAGCAGCTTAGCCTTGTACGAGACCCAGTACTTC. Full variable domain (missing parts from reference TRBV11-2 and TRBJ2-5): EAGVAQSPRYKIIEKRQSVAFWCNPISGHATLYWYQQILGQGPKLLIQFQNNGVVDDSQLPKDRFSAERLKGVDSTLKIQPAKLEDSAVYLCASSLALYETQYFGPGTRLLVL.

The genes are TRBV9 and TRBJ1-1, with 11 bases identical to TRBD1. The CDR3 is 16 residues long. Trimming cost V 4 bases and J 0 bases; bases outside gene matches: 5. The V gene's germline CDR1 is SGDLS and CDR2 YYNGEE. The CDR3 coding sequence is TGTGCCAGCAGCTCGGGACAGGGGGGAATGAACACTGAAGCTTTCTTT. This encodes CASSSGQGGMNTEAFF. Full variable domain (outside the CDR3, taken from reference TRBV9 and TRBJ1-1): DSGVTQTPKHLITATGQRVTLRCSPRSGDLSVYWYQQSLDQGLQFLIQYYNGEERAKGNILERFSAQQFPDLHSELNLSSLELGDSALYFCASSSGQGGMNTEAFFGQGTRLTVV.

The J gene is TRBJ2-3, the V gene TRBV20-1, with TRBD2 matching over 9 bases. V lost 0 bases, J lost 3 bases, and 10 bases stayed unmatched. The CDR3 has 17 residues. Germline assignment: CDR1 DFQATT and CDR2 SNEGSKA (reference sequence). The CDR3 DNA follows: TGCAGTGCTAGAGATCCCGGGACTAGCAGTACTACAGATACGCAGTATTTT. Amino acids: CSARDPGTSSTTDTQYF.

This chain's CDR3 is CASSYGAGVETQYF. CDR3 sequence (DNA): TGTGCCAGCAGTTACGGAGCGGGAGTAGAGACCCAGTACTTC. The chain carries TRBV6-2 or TRBV6-3 and TRBJ2-5; 8 bases are shared with TRBD2. In germline, CDR1 is MNHEY, CDR2 SVGEGT. The CDR3 extends over 14 amino acids. The J segment lost 4 bases and the V segment lost 2 bases, leaving 3 bases of the junction unmatched.

The chain joins TRBV7-3 to TRBJ2-3; D perhaps matches TRBD2 (6 bases). With 5 bases removed from V and 5 bases from J, the gap between germline ends came to 23 bases. Germline V CDR1 and CDR2: SGHTA, FQGTGA. There are 17 residues in the CDR3. CDR3 sequence reads: CASSRSQSGLGEDTQYF. CDR3 DNA sequence: TGTGCCAGCAGCCGATCCCAGAGCGGGCTAGGAGAAGATACGCAGTATTTT.